Below, 13 T cell receptor beta chains from the same sample are listed, as sequenced in a study of T cells after yellow fever vaccination. TCRdb re-derived calls from the 5' RACE reads in MiXCR, one entry per CDR3 protein. The sample has over 300,000 distinct CDR3 sequences, approximately 3.8% seen once. The source was PBMCs, collected on the day of the yellow fever booster vaccination. These receptors were obtained from a man aged 18 to 30 who received the YFV17D yellow fever vaccine.

Here the CDR3 DNA reads TGTGCCAGCAGCTTAGCGGGGACTACGAACACCGGGGAGCTGTTTTTT. Its translation is CASSLAGTTNTGELFF. This chain links TRBV7-2 with TRBJ2-2, with 7 bases identical to TRBD2. CDR1 is SGHTA, CDR2 FQGNSA, per germline. V dropped 0 bases and J dropped 0; count of bases not matched to a gene: 1. CDR3 size: 16 residues.

This clonotype has just a few counts. The genes are TRBV7-9 and TRBJ2-3, with 8 bases aligning to TRBD1. The V and J ends lost 6 bases and 2 bases, in that order; junction bases with no gene match: 13. CDR1 SEHNR and CDR2 FQNEAQ come from the germline V gene (reference sequence). This CDR3 is built from 17 residues. The CDR3 sequence is CASRYTGQGPITDTQYF. The CDR3 DNA sequence: TGTGCCAGCAGATACACCGGACAGGGACCAATCACAGATACGCAGTATTTT.

A few counts support this clonotype. The chain recombines TRBV7-2 with TRBJ2-5; 7 nucleotides align to TRBD2. V shed 5 bases, J shed 4 bases, and the junction held 4 bases outside the gene matches. Looked up from germline, CDR1 is SGHTA and CDR2 is FQGNSA. The CDR3 sequence is 13 residues long. For the CDR3, the DNA is TGTGCCAGCAGCCCAGCGGGGACAGAGACCCAGTACTTC. Protein sequence: CASSPAGTETQYF. Filled out from reference TRBV7-2 and TRBJ2-5, the complete variable domain reads GAGVSQSPSNKVTEKGKDVELRCDPISGHTALYWYRQSLGQGLEFLIYFQGNSAPDKSGLPSDRFSAERTGGSVSTLTIQRTQQEDSAVYLCASSPAGTETQYFGPGTRLLVL.

The gene calls are TRBV5-1 and TRBJ2-1, with 10 bases fitting TRBD2. CDR3 length: 16 amino acids. CDR1 and CDR2 from the germline V gene are SGHRS and YFSETQ. J gave up 10 bases and V 2 bases, and 12 bases lay outside the gene matches. The CDR3 sequence: CASSFSQRGGRGEQFF. The DNA of the CDR3 is TGCGCCAGCAGCTTTTCCCAGCGGGGGGGCCGAGGGGAGCAGTTCTTC.

This clonotype was seen at least ten times. This chain joins TRBV5-1 and TRBJ2-3; D unresolved. Germline V gene data show CDR1 as SGHRS and CDR2 as YFSETQ. Trimming took off 2 bases at V and 2 bases at J, with 9 bases between the two ends. The CDR3 spans 14 residues. The CDR3 nucleotides read TGCGCCAGCAGCTTTGACGGATCCACAGATACGCAGTATTTT. It yields the protein CASSFDGSTDTQYF.

This clonotype was observed a handful of times. The CDR3 protein is CASSRGIHRNQETQYF. For the CDR3, the DNA is TGTGCCAGCAGCCGCGGAATCCACAGGAACCAAGAGACCCAGTACTTC. The J gene is TRBJ2-5, the V gene TRBV7-2; tentatively, D is TRBD1 (5 bases). CDR1 and CDR2 from the germline V gene are SGHTA and FQGNSA. V was shortened by 5 bases and J by 0 bases, with 16 bases between the two germline ends. The CDR3 sequence is 16 residues long.

In its sample, this clonotype was seen many times. This CDR3 reads CASSYTGGTDTQYF. The CDR3 DNA sequence: TGCGCCAGCAGCTATACAGGGGGCACAGATACGCAGTATTTT. V and J are TRBV5-1 and TRBJ2-3; 7 bases are a match to TRBD1. The CDR3 runs 14 residues. The junction had 2 bases not matched to a gene; V was cut back by 3 bases and J by 1 base. Germline-derived CDR1 and CDR2 are SGHRS and YFSETQ.

This clonotype has a count of ten or more. The chain combines TRBV3-1 with TRBJ2-4, with D perhaps given as TRBD1 or TRBD2 (6 bases each). In germline, CDR1 is LGHDT, CDR2 YNNKEL (reference sequence). Between the trimmed V and J ends, which lost 2 bases and 9 bases, there was a span of 11 bases. The CDR3 has 13 residues. In DNA, the CDR3 is TGTGCCAGCAGCCAACAACAGGGAGGCATTCAGTACTTC. Translated: CASSQQQGGIQYF.

This clonotype was recorded at least ten times. This chain connects TRBV29-1 to TRBJ2-3; D remains ambiguous. The germline V and J ends were trimmed by 5 bases and 5 bases, with 11 bases remaining between them. Germline V gives CDR1 SQVTM, CDR2 ANQGSEA. The CDR3 spans 12 residues. This CDR3 reads CSVSRTLDTQYF. CDR3 coding DNA: TGCAGCGTTTCCCGCACGTTAGATACGCAGTATTTT.

This clonotype appeared a few times. The chain couples TRBV12-3 or TRBV12-4 to TRBJ2-5, with 7 positions matching TRBD2. V trimming: 5 bases; J trimming: 7 bases; junction bases outside the gene matches: 4. The CDR3 has 12 residues. The CDR3 DNA reads TGTGCCAGCAGTGGGGTAGCGGGGACCCAGTACTTC. Translation: CASSGVAGTQYF.

V and J are TRBV25-1 and TRBJ2-3, with 9 bases lining up with TRBD2. V lost 3 bases, J lost 3 bases, and 7 bases stayed unmatched. CDR3 length: 16 residues. Germline lookup yields CDR1 MGHDK and CDR2 SYGVNS. This CDR3 is CASSEAVAGVTDTQYF. The CDR3 DNA sequence: TGTGCCAGCAGTGAGGCAGTAGCGGGGGTGACAGATACGCAGTATTTT.

This clonotype was observed many times. The CDR3 bases are TGCAGTGCAAACCGGCAGTACAATGAGCAGTTCTTC. It is translated as CSANRQYNEQFF. The chain uses TRBV20-1 and TRBJ2-1; D uncertain. This CDR3 contains 12 residues. V lost 6 bases and J lost 4, with 10 bases in between. Germline values: CDR1 DFQATT, CDR2 SNEGSKA (reference sequence).

This clonotype was picked up a small number of times. J is TRBJ2-5 and V is TRBV5-1; D possibly uses TRBD1 or TRBD2 (5 bases each). Germline CDR1 reads SGHRS; CDR2 reads YFSETQ. This CDR3 is 14 amino acids long. Trimming removed 4 bases from V and 5 bases from J, with 15 bases in between. The CDR3 sequence is CASSQGPSDETQYF. CDR3 nucleotide sequence: TGCGCCAGCAGCCAGGGACCCTCCGATGAGACCCAGTACTTC.